This passage covers 25 T cell receptor beta chains from one sample sequenced in a study of blood T cells in healthy people across ages. For the second PCR, which ran for 7 to 11 cycles, a sample-barcoded 5' primer and a J-beta primer mix were used. TCRdb recomputed calls from the 5' RACE reads with MiXCR, one row per CDR3 protein. The data contain some 890,000 distinct CDR3 sequences, around 29% of them seen just once; the ten biggest clones take up around 9.6%. Another study also made use of these data, one on T cells of mothers and their children.

The sequencing sample was made of blood. The receptors originated from a woman between 40 and 50 years old in good health.

There are many counts of this clonotype. The V call is TRBV5-1, the J call TRBJ2-1, with 7 bases fitting TRBD2. Germline-derived CDR1 and CDR2 are SGHRS and YFSETQ. V lost 0 bases, J lost 4 bases, and 4 bases stayed unmatched. There are 15 residues in the CDR3. CDR3 DNA sequence: TGCGCCAGCAGCTTGGCTAGCGGCCTTTACAATGAGCAGTTCTTC. Its protein product is CASSLASGLYNEQFF.

As regards this clonotype: This may arise from a read error, as a much more abundant clone is one base away. The chain has TRBV7-3 and TRBJ2-7; TRBD2 aligns across 11 bases. In germline, CDR1 is SGHTA, CDR2 FQGTGA. The CDR3 spans 17 residues. CDR3 in DNA: TGTACCAGCAGCCCGGGACTAGCGGCTGAAGTTCCCTACGAGCAGTACTTC. Amino acids: CTSSPGLAAEVPYEQYF.

This clonotype showed up just a few times. V usage is TRBV28 and J usage is TRBJ2-1; 10 positions agree with TRBD2. CDR1 is MDHEN, CDR2 SYDVKM, per germline. The CDR3 sequence is 17 residues long. The V and J ends lost 4 bases and 0 bases, in that order; junction bases with no gene match: 6. CDR3 DNA: TGTGCCAGCAGTTCCTTAGCGGGGGGCAGCTCCTACAATGAGCAGTTCTTC. It specifies CASSSLAGGSSYNEQFF. Complete variable domain (other parts from reference TRBV28 and TRBJ2-1): DVKVTQSSRYLVKRTGEKVFLECVQDMDHENMFWYRQDPGLGLRLIYFSYDVKMKEKGDIPEGYSVSREKKERFSLILESASTNQTSMYLCASSSLAGGSSYNEQFFGPGTRLTVL.

This clonotype turned up a few times. This may be a read error: a much more frequent sequence differs by one nucleotide. The chain uses TRBV29-1 and TRBJ2-5, with D perhaps being TRBD1 or TRBD2 (5 bases each). Germline V lookup: CDR1 SQVTM, CDR2 ANQGSEA. Between the trimmed V and J ends, which lost 5 bases and 5 bases, there was a span of 21 bases. The CDR3 is 15 amino acids. DNA of the CDR3: TGCAGCGTTAAAGGGACGGCCTTCAAATCGGAGACCCAGTACTTC. Protein: CSVKGTAFKSETQYF.

This clonotype was detected ten times or more. This sequence joins TRBV6-2 or TRBV6-3 and TRBJ1-2; possibly TRBD1 for D (5 bases). The CDR3 covers 15 residues. The germline CDR1 and CDR2 sequences are MNHEY and SVGEGT. V was pared by 2 bases and J by 4 bases, with 14 bases between. The DNA of the CDR3 is TGTGCCAGCAGTTACCCTGTCCGACAGAGCTATGGCTACACCTTC. Translated: CASSYPVRQSYGYTF.

The chain combines TRBV12-3 or TRBV12-4 with TRBJ1-1; possible D gene TRBD1, 5 bases. This CDR3 has 14 amino acids. V was pared by 5 bases and J by 5 bases, with 15 bases between. CDR3 protein: CASSTARASTEAFF. The CDR3 coding sequence is TGTGCCAGCAGTACTGCCAGGGCCTCGACTGAAGCTTTCTTT.

The chain has TRBV2 and TRBJ1-2; 10 positions match TRBD1. After removal of 0 bases from V and 8 bases from J, the junction contained 3 bases not matched to a gene. This CDR3 spans 14 amino acids. In germline, CDR1 is SNHLY, CDR2 FYNNEI. CDR3 residues: CASSEADRGQGYTF. The CDR3 DNA reads as TGTGCCAGCAGTGAAGCCGACAGGGGGCAAGGCTACACCTTC.

The V and J genes are TRBV27 and TRBJ1-6; 7 bases are shared with TRBD1. Germline CDR1 and CDR2: MNHEY and SMNVEV (reference sequence). The ends lost 5 bases at V and 9 bases at J; junction bases unmatched: 7. This CDR3 region has 14 residues. Here the CDR3 DNA reads TGTGCCAGCAGTCCTCAGGGGGTAGGTTCACCCCTCCACTTT. This gives the protein CASSPQGVGSPLHF.

This chain uses TRBV4-3 with TRBJ2-3; TRBD1 or TRBD2 may be the D gene (5 bases each). Germline CDR1 reads LGHNA; CDR2 reads YSLEER. The V end lost 3 bases, the J end lost 6 bases, and 16 bases lay between the germline ends. CDR3 length equals 15 residues. The CDR3 coding sequence is TGCGCCAGCAGCCATGATAGGGACGCCCGGGATACGCAGTATTTT. Its protein is CASSHDRDARDTQYF.

There are a few counts of this clonotype. The junction shows a germline mismatch at one end, possibly a read error. J is TRBJ2-3 and V is TRBV6-5, with D perhaps assigned TRBD1 or TRBD2 (5 bases each). The CDR3 covers 15 residues. Germline values: CDR1 MNHEY, CDR2 SVGAGI. DNA for the CDR3: TGTGCCAGCAGCCCAGATGCAGGGAGCACAGATACGCGGTATTTT. Its translation is CASSPDAGSTDTRYF.

This clonotype has at least ten counts. In DNA form, the CDR3 reads TGCAGCGTTGAAGATCGGCGGGGGGTAAGCACAGATACGCAGTATTTT. This gives the protein CSVEDRRGVSTDTQYF. The genes are TRBV29-1 and TRBJ2-3; 8 nucleotides line up with TRBD2. This CDR3 contains 16 residues. V lost 0 bases to trimming and J lost 0 bases; unmatched junction nucleotides: 5. The germline CDR1 and CDR2 sequences are SQVTM and ANQGSEA.

V is TRBV20-1 and J is TRBJ2-7, with D possibly being TRBD2 (5 bases). Trimming left V 3 bases short and J 4 bases short, with 16 bases between. The germline gives CDR1 DFQATT, CDR2 SNEGSKA (reference sequence). The CDR3 is 14 amino acids. In DNA, the CDR3 is TGCAGTGCTAGGATCCCTACGGGGATATACGAGCAGTACTTC. The encoded protein is CSARIPTGIYEQYF.

J is TRBJ2-2 and V is TRBV20-1; 8 bases match TRBD1. CDR1 and CDR2 from the germline V gene are DFQATT and SNEGSKA (reference sequence). This CDR3 has 14 amino acids. V lost 8 bases to trimming and J lost 5 bases; unmatched junction nucleotides: 10. Written as DNA, the CDR3 is TGCAGTACACCGGGACAGGCTAGTACCGGGGAGCTGTTTTTT. Its translation is CSTPGQASTGELFF.

This clonotype has just a few counts. The chain uses TRBV15 and TRBJ2-3; D is possibly TRBD1 (6 bases). The V gene's germline CDR1 is LNHNV and CDR2 YYDKDF (reference sequence). The length of the CDR3 is 16 residues. V shed 1 base and J shed 0 bases, with 11 bases lying between them. CDR3 protein: CATSRGRGTSTDTQYF. CDR3 nucleotide sequence: TGTGCCACCAGCAGAGGCAGGGGAACGAGCACAGATACGCAGTATTTT. Full variable domain (remainder filled in from reference TRBV15 and TRBJ2-3): DAMVIQNPRYQVTQFGKPVTLSCSQTLNHNVMYWYQQKSSQAPKLLFHYYDKDFNNEADTPDNFQSRRPNTSFCFLDIRSPGLGDTAMYLCATSRGRGTSTDTQYFGPGTRLTVL.

The sample holds many counts of this clonotype. The V call is TRBV5-1, the J call TRBJ2-1, with TRBD2 matching 9 bases. Trimming took 5 bases from V and 4 from J; bases not matched to a gene: 7. CDR3 length equals 15 residues. Germline CDR1 is SGHRS and CDR2 is YFSETQ. Here the CDR3 reads CASRIGTSNYNEQFF. In nucleotides, the CDR3 is TGCGCCAGCAGGATAGGGACTAGCAATTACAATGAGCAGTTCTTC.

The chain combines TRBV7-9 with TRBJ1-6, with 7 positions matching TRBD1. Germline V gene lookup returns CDR1 SEHNR and CDR2 FQNEAQ (reference sequence). There are 16 residues in the CDR3. After removal of 6 bases from V and 7 bases from J, the junction contained 12 bases not matched to a gene. CDR3 residues: CASSQGGERGNSPLHF. The CDR3 DNA reads as TGTGCCAGCAGTCAAGGGGGCGAAAGGGGGAATTCACCCCTCCACTTT.

This clonotype was detected only a few times. V and J are TRBV18 and TRBJ2-5; TRBD2 matches 13 bases. This CDR3 is 17 amino acids long. V lost 3 bases, J lost 2 bases, and 6 bases stayed unmatched. Germline values: CDR1 KGHSH, CDR2 LQKENI. The CDR3 sequence is CASSPGLAGANQETQYF. In DNA form, the CDR3 reads TGTGCCAGCTCACCTGGACTAGCGGGGGCTAATCAAGAGACCCAGTACTTC.

The table lists this clonotype with a few counts. This chain connects TRBV24-1 to TRBJ2-4; D is perhaps TRBD2 (6 bases). Germline CDR1 reads KGHDR; CDR2 reads SFDVKD. This CDR3 has 13 amino acids. Deletions cut 7 bases from V and 13 bases from J, with 19 bases between. CDR3 nucleotide sequence: TGTGCCACCAGGGATCCACCGGGGACTGAGCAGTACTTC. This gives the protein CATRDPPGTEQYF.

The rearrangement joins TRBV15 to TRBJ2-3; 9 bases map to TRBD1. After removal of 5 bases from V and 2 bases from J, the junction contained 5 bases not matched to a gene. This CDR3 contains 15 residues. Per the germline V gene, CDR1 is LNHNV and CDR2 is YYDKDF (reference sequence). CDR3 sequence (DNA): TGTGCCACCAGCCGAGGGACAGGGCTCACAGATACGCAGTATTTT. This sequence encodes CATSRGTGLTDTQYF.

This clonotype occurred many times. The CDR3 spells CASSHGTSGEETQYF. In DNA form, the CDR3 reads TGCGCCAGCAGCCATGGGACTAGCGGAGAAGAGACCCAGTACTTC. The chain joins TRBV5-1 to TRBJ2-5; TRBD2 matches at 11 bases. Trimming took 4 bases from V and 3 from J; bases not matched to a gene: 5. Germline V lookup: CDR1 SGHRS, CDR2 YFSETQ. The CDR3 has 15 amino acids.

Notes on this clonotype: A much larger clone lies one base from this, so it may be a read error. V gene TRBV12-3 or TRBV12-4 combines with J gene TRBJ2-3; perhaps D is TRBD1 or TRBD2 (5 bases each). CDR3 length: 19 residues. The CDR3 nucleotides are TGTGCCGGCAGTCTCAACCCCTCACCGGGACCCTTTTTCCCAGATACGCAGTATTTT. Encoded protein: CAGSLNPSPGPFFPDTQYF.

The chain recombines TRBV9 with TRBJ2-1, with 11 bases matching TRBD2. CDR3 length: 19 amino acids. Germline V gives CDR1 SGDLS, CDR2 YYNGEE. V shed 1 base and J 11 bases; nucleotides not matched to a gene: 20. The CDR3 sequence: CASSVNLGVAGGEGLKQFF. CDR3 in DNA: TGTGCCAGCAGCGTAAATCTTGGTGTAGCGGGGGGGGAGGGCCTCAAGCAGTTCTTC.

The chain uses TRBV4-3 and TRBJ2-4; 11 nucleotides align to TRBD2. Germline values: CDR1 LGHNA, CDR2 YSLEER. The V segment lost 0 bases and the J segment 7 bases; nucleotides outside the gene matches: 5. The CDR3 sequence is 16 residues long. CDR3 region: CASSQDVASGRNIQYF. The CDR3 DNA follows: TGCGCCAGCAGCCAAGATGTGGCTAGCGGGAGGAACATTCAGTACTTC.

Notes on this clonotype: This could be a read error, since a much larger clone is one nucleotide away. The CDR3, as DNA: TGCAGTGCTGGAGTGGGTTTCATGGAGTATGGCTACACCTTC. Its translation is CSAGVGFMEYGYTF. The rearrangement joins TRBV20-1 to TRBJ1-2; D ambiguous. V lost 5 bases and J lost 5, with 18 bases in between. The germline gives CDR1 DFQATT, CDR2 SNEGSKA (reference sequence). The CDR3 runs 14 residues.

CDR3 in DNA: TGTGCCAGCATACAAAGGAGGCGAACGGCCATGAACACTGAAGCTTTCTTT. Amino acid sequence: CASIQRRRTAMNTEAFF. The V gene is TRBV28, the J gene TRBJ1-1; D is uncertain. The CDR3 consists of 17 residues. CDR1 is MDHEN and CDR2 is SYDVKM in the germline V gene. The V gene lost 7 bases and the J gene lost 0 bases, with 21 bases spanning the gap.